This T cell receptor (beta chain) was identified in a study of blood T cell repertoires in COVID-19. Study summary: Samples representing acute and convalescent COVID-19 were sourced from the United States, Italy and Spain.

Germline CDR1 SNHLY, CDR2 FYNNEI. The CDR3 consists of 15 residues. Losses at the gene ends were 7 bases for V and 0 bases for J; bases not matched to a gene: 5. In the study's own analysis: Cell counts per sample came from amplifying reference gene primers. The repertoire was sequenced with immunoSEQ multiplex PCR; TCRdb's copy has only in-frame clones and lacks some. V, J and clone size are taken as reported in that table, and D and trimming were inferred from the DNA itself. The table has some 670,000 clones, 85% to 90% seen once. This TCR came from a woman under 30 with acute or convalescent COVID-19. This sequence joins TRBV2 and TRBJ1-3, with 8 bases identical to TRBD1. The sample was peripheral blood. CDR3 DNA sequence: TGTGCCAGCAAGCGACAGGGGCCCTCTGGAAACACCATATATTTT. The encoded protein is CASKRQGPSGNTIYF.